This T cell receptor beta chain was profiled in a study of cytomegalovirus exposure and HLA in healthy donors. Notes on the study in general: Relative to the approximately 700-donor mean, N-insertions were reportedly fewer in an Asian-associated ancestry cluster in a later analysis. As a later analysis revealed, the rate of TCR association differed by HLA locus, with DRB1 most and HLA-C fewest. Clonal expansion was found to be greater in HLA-associated TCR beta chains than in equally common others in a later analysis. According to the study, 160 or so TCR beta chains were cytomegalovirus-associated.

Both 60 Vbeta primers and 13 Jbeta primers went into the PCR. Measured with immunoSEQ multiplex PCR; TCRdb has only the in-frame clones, and not every one. The sample carries 95,000 to 130,000 clones, 9% to 10% recorded once. The table lists this clone with a few counts. Its antigen is still unknown. This CDR3 comprises 13 residues. The J segment lost 4 bases and the V segment lost 5 bases, leaving 4 bases of the junction unmatched. Germline lookup yields CDR1 MDHEN and CDR2 SYDVKM. The specimen sequenced was PBMCs. The chain recombines TRBV28 with TRBJ2-7, with 8 positions matching TRBD1. This clonotype originated in a man aged 25-40 years in good health and CMV-seronegative. DNA for the CDR3: TGTGCCAGCAGTCCCGGACAGGGATACGAGCAGTACTTC. This codes for CASSPGQGYEQYF.